One and the same sample provided the 26 T cell receptor beta chains below, sequenced in a study of blood T cell repertoires in COVID-19. Libraries were prepared by immunoSEQ multiplex PCR; TCRdb keeps only in-frame clonotypes and omits some of them. The table shows about 130,000 clones, with about 80% occurring only once. The source material was peripheral blood. The receptors shown here come from a human donor in a cohort sampled during active COVID-19.

The chain links TRBV28 to TRBJ1-2; TRBD1 matches at 7 bases. The CDR3 sequence is 14 residues long. CDR1 MDHEN and CDR2 SYDVKM come from the germline V gene. The V segment lost 6 bases and the J segment 8 bases; nucleotides outside the gene matches: 12. The chain's CDR3 is CASRYLQGVRGYTF. In DNA form, the CDR3 reads TGTGCCAGCAGATACCTCCAGGGGGTGCGGGGCTACACCTTC.

The CDR3: CASSFSRKDSDTQYF. The CDR3 DNA follows: TGCGCCAGCAGCTTTAGTCGAAAGGACTCAGATACGCAGTATTTT. J is TRBJ2-3 and V is TRBV5-1; D perhaps matches TRBD2 (5 bases). The CDR3 length is 15 residues. Germline-derived CDR1 and CDR2 are SGHRS and YFSETQ. With 2 bases removed from V and 4 bases from J, the gap between germline ends came to 14 bases.

The chain joins TRBV19 to TRBJ2-1, with 8 bases identical to TRBD2. Germline-derived CDR1 and CDR2 are LNHDA and SQIVND (reference sequence). The CDR3 covers 13 residues. V dropped 1 base and J dropped 7; count of bases not matched to a gene: 0. CDR3: CASSIGLANEQFF. DNA of the CDR3: TGTGCCAGTAGTATAGGACTAGCGAATGAGCAGTTCTTC.

The chain employs TRBV7-7 and TRBJ2-6, with 8 positions matching TRBD1. J lost 2 bases, V lost 8 bases, and 5 bases had no gene match. This CDR3 comprises 15 residues. The germline gives CDR1 SSHAT, CDR2 FNYEAQ (reference sequence). The CDR3, as DNA: TGTGCCAGCGGTTCAGGGGGCGCTGGGGCCAACGTCCTGACTTTC. Protein: CASGSGGAGANVLTF.

This clone was detected a few times. The chain uses TRBV2 and TRBJ2-7; the D gene is possibly TRBD2 (5 bases). The CDR3 is 11 residues long. Trimming stripped 4 bases from V and 12 bases from J, with 13 bases between. Germline assignment: CDR1 SNHLY and CDR2 FYNNEI. The CDR3 DNA sequence: TGTGCCAGCAGTGTGGCGGGCCTGGGGTACTTC. Translation: CASSVAGLGYF.

This clone was observed a single time. This chain joins TRBV13 and TRBJ1-6, with D perhaps matching TRBD1 (6 bases). Trimming took 4 bases from V and 14 from J, leaving 24 bases between them. The germline V gene has CDR1 PRHDT and CDR2 FYEKMQ (reference sequence). This CDR3 is 16 amino acids long. CDR3 protein: CASSSNSGNRALTLHF. CDR3 in DNA: TGTGCCAGCAGCTCCAATTCGGGGAACAGGGCCCTCACCCTCCACTTT. Full variable domain (rest looked up from reference TRBV13 and TRBJ1-6): AAGVIQSPRHLIKEKRETATLKCYPIPRHDTVYWYQQGPGQDPQFLISFYEKMQSDKGSIPDRFSAQQFSDYHSELNMSSLELGDSALYFCASSSNSGNRALTLHFGNGTRLTVT.

The rearrangement links TRBV11-1 to TRBJ2-6; TRBD1 aligns across 10 bases. The CDR3 spans 16 residues. J gave up 1 base and V 4 bases, and 1 base lay outside the gene matches. CDR1 is SGHAT and CDR2 is FQDESV in the germline V gene (reference sequence). The CDR3 reads CASSWDRGSGANVLTF. The CDR3 DNA reads as TGTGCCAGCAGCTGGGACAGGGGATCTGGGGCCAACGTCCTGACTTTC.

The rearrangement links TRBV7-9 to TRBJ1-6, with a possible D match to TRBD1 (6 bases). V was cut by 11 bases and J by 10 bases, with 21 bases left in between. The CDR3 has 14 residues. Germline V gives CDR1 SEHNR, CDR2 FQNEAQ (reference sequence). The CDR3, as DNA: TGTGCCTCCCGGGCGGGGGGCGTTAGGTCACCCCTCCACTTT. Its translation is CASRAGGVRSPLHF.

The chain couples TRBV21-1 to TRBJ2-5; TRBD2, as called in the table, went unchecked against the DNA. TRBV21-1 is annotated as a pseudogene. The CDR3 is made up of 16 amino acids. CDR3 nucleotide sequence: TGTGCCAGCAGCAAAGTGCGGGGAAGTTCACAAGAGACCCAGTACTTC. It yields the protein CASSKVRGSSQETQYF.

This clone was found a few times. The chain recombines TRBV11-3 with TRBJ2-2; D might be TRBD1 (6 bases). The germline V and J ends were trimmed by 6 bases and 4 bases, with 15 bases remaining between them. Germline-derived CDR1 and CDR2 are SGHNT and YENEEA. This CDR3 is built from 15 residues. The CDR3 DNA sequence: TGTGCCAGCAGTACCGGGACACATCCCACCGGGGAGCTGTTTTTT. It codes for CASSTGTHPTGELFF.

The gene calls are TRBV5-5 and TRBJ1-4; 10 bases are a match to TRBD1. CDR1 is SGHKS and CDR2 is YYEKEE in the germline V gene (reference sequence). V lost 4 bases and J lost 7; bases outside the gene matches: 7. This CDR3 contains 15 residues. The CDR3 spells CASSLGTGAGEKLFF. The CDR3 DNA reads as TGTGCCAGCAGCCTAGGGACAGGGGCGGGTGAAAAACTGTTTTTT.

This sequence joins TRBV18 and TRBJ1-6, with D maybe TRBD1 (5 bases). The V end lost 2 bases, the J end lost 0 bases, and 11 bases lay between the germline ends. Germline CDR1 KGHSH, CDR2 LQKENI. The length of the CDR3 is 17 residues. The DNA of the CDR3 is TGTGCCAGCTCACCAACCTCAGGGATCTCCTATAATTCACCCCTCCACTTT. Amino acid sequence: CASSPTSGISYNSPLHF.

The rearrangement uses TRBV7-6 and TRBJ1-6, with TRBD1 matching 7 bases. The CDR3 runs to 15 residues. After removal of 5 bases from V and 5 bases from J, the junction contained 6 bases not matched to a gene. The germline gives CDR1 SGHVS, CDR2 FNYEAQ. The CDR3 DNA follows: TGTGCCAGCAGCCCAGGGGGGCGGAATAATTCACCCCTCCACTTT. It translates to CASSPGGRNNSPLHF. The full variable domain, its missing parts supplied by reference TRBV7-6 and TRBJ1-6, is GAGVSQSPRYKVTKRGQDVALRCDPISGHVSLYWYRQALGQGPEFLTYFNYEAQQDKSGLPNDRFSAERPEGSISTLTIQRTEQRDSAMYRCASSPGGRNNSPLHFGNGTRLTVT.

The rearrangement joins TRBV11-2 to TRBJ1-1, with D possibly being TRBD1 (6 bases). CDR1 SGHAT and CDR2 FQNNGV come from the germline V gene. This CDR3 comprises 14 residues. Trimming shortened V by 6 bases and J by 7 bases, and 18 bases separated the two germline ends. The CDR3 DNA follows: TGTGCCAGCAGTCAGGACAGTCCTGTCATTGAAGCTTTCTTT. Residues: CASSQDSPVIEAFF.

The chain couples TRBV29-1 to TRBJ2-1; TRBD1 agrees at 7 bases. The V segment lost 6 bases and the J segment 4 bases; nucleotides outside the gene matches: 15. Germline V gene sequence: CDR1 SQVTM, CDR2 ANQGSEA. CDR3 size: 16 residues. CDR3 residues: CSVLRQGSSGYNEQFF. CDR3 bases: TGCAGCGTCCTTCGACAGGGCTCGTCAGGGTACAATGAGCAGTTCTTC.

CDR3 in amino acids: CASSPRTGDSPLHF. CDR3 nucleotide sequence: TGTGCCAGCAGCCCCCGGACAGGGGATTCACCCCTCCACTTT. The chain recombines TRBV9 with TRBJ1-6; 9 bases match TRBD1. The V gene end was trimmed by 4 bases and the J gene end by 8 bases; junction bases not matched to a gene: 4. The CDR3 spans 14 residues. Germline-derived CDR1 and CDR2 are SGDLS and YYNGEE.

This rearrangement joins TRBV19 to TRBJ2-1, with TRBD1 as a possible D gene (6 bases). Trimming removed 5 bases from V and 8 bases from J, with 13 bases in between. The germline gives CDR1 LNHDA, CDR2 SQIVND (reference sequence). This CDR3 contains 13 residues. The CDR3 reads CASSQTGNHEQFF. CDR3 DNA sequence: TGTGCCAGTAGTCAAACAGGGAATCATGAGCAGTTCTTC.

The table lists this clone with a few counts. The chain has TRBV11-2 and TRBJ1-1; 7 positions agree with TRBD1. The CDR3 loop spans 14 amino acids. The J segment lost 5 bases and the V segment lost 5 bases, leaving 8 bases of the junction unmatched. Germline V CDR1 and CDR2: SGHAT, FQNNGV. The chain's CDR3 is CASSPPGGETEAFF. In DNA form, the CDR3 reads TGTGCCAGCAGCCCACCAGGGGGAGAGACTGAAGCTTTCTTT.

This sequence joins TRBV13 and TRBJ2-6; TRBD1 agrees at 7 bases. V shed 4 bases, J shed 3 bases, and the junction held 6 bases outside the gene matches. Germline V lookup: CDR1 PRHDT, CDR2 FYEKMQ (reference sequence). The CDR3 is 16 residues long. CDR3 nucleotides: TGTGCCAGCAGCTGGCAAAGGGGGCGTGGGGCCAACGTCCTGACTTTC. This sequence encodes CASSWQRGRGANVLTF.

V gene TRBV28 combines with J gene TRBJ1-4, with TRBD1 as a possible D gene (6 bases). There are 15 residues in the CDR3. The ends were cut back, 5 bases at V and 5 bases at J, with 15 bases in the middle. CDR1 and CDR2 from the germline V gene are MDHEN and SYDVKM. CDR3 sequence reads: CASSPPGANNEKLFF. The DNA for the CDR3 is TGTGCCAGCAGTCCCCCAGGGGCCAACAATGAAAAACTGTTTTTT.

The CDR3 loop reads CASSWRTGGQETQYF. The CDR3 DNA follows: TGTGCCAGCAGTTGGAGGACAGGGGGCCAAGAGACCCAGTACTTC. V is TRBV9 and J is TRBJ2-5, with TRBD1 matching over 10 bases. This CDR3 spans 15 amino acids. Germline values: CDR1 SGDLS, CDR2 YYNGEE. V was clipped by 5 bases and J by 1 base; unmatched bases: 5.

The chain has TRBV5-6 and TRBJ2-5; 7 nucleotides line up with TRBD1. With V trimmed by 3 bases and J by 5 bases, 7 bases remained unmatched. The CDR3 length is 14 residues. Germline loops: CDR1 SGHDT, CDR2 YYEEEE. For the CDR3, the DNA is TGTGCCAGCAGCTCTTTGACAGGGAAGGAGACCCAGTACTTC. Translated: CASSSLTGKETQYF. Supplemented by reference TRBV5-6 and TRBJ2-5, the full variable domain reads DAGVTQSPTHLIKTRGQQVTLRCSPKSGHDTVSWYQQALGQGPQFIFQYYEEEERQRGNFPDRFSGHQFPNYSSELNVNALLLGDSALYLCASSSLTGKETQYFGPGTRLLVL.

The chain combines TRBV5-1 with TRBJ2-3, with D perhaps TRBD1 (7 bases). The length of the CDR3 is 17 residues. Looked up from germline, CDR1 is SGHRS and CDR2 is YFSETQ. V was pared by 4 bases and J by 1 base, with 19 bases between. The CDR3 here is CASSTPNQGGGTDTQYF. The DNA for the CDR3 is TGCGCCAGCAGCACCCCGAACCAGGGGGGAGGCACAGATACGCAGTATTTT.

This sequence joins TRBV9 and TRBJ2-1; 10 bases match TRBD2. V dropped 0 bases and J dropped 7; count of bases not matched to a gene: 4. The length of the CDR3 is 15 residues. The germline V gene encodes CDR1 SGDLS and CDR2 YYNGEE. The CDR3 DNA is TGTGCCAGCAGCGTAGCGGGACTAGCGTCAAATGAGCAGTTCTTC. Translating gives CASSVAGLASNEQFF. The entire variable domain, with the rest obtained from reference TRBV9 and TRBJ2-1, is as follows: DSGVTQTPKHLITATGQRVTLRCSPRSGDLSVYWYQQSLDQGLQFLIQYYNGEERAKGNILERFSAQQFPDLHSELNLSSLELGDSALYFCASSVAGLASNEQFFGPGTRLTVL.

The V and J genes are TRBV18 and TRBJ1-2; 7 bases align to TRBD1. Germline CDR1 is KGHSH and CDR2 is LQKENI. V shed 4 bases and J 6 bases; nucleotides not matched to a gene: 8. The CDR3 is made up of 14 amino acids. The CDR3 DNA follows: TGTGCCAGCTCACGGGACAGTGGTGTTGATGGCTACACCTTC. It is translated as CASSRDSGVDGYTF.

This rearrangement joins TRBV18 to TRBJ1-4; no definite D call. In germline, CDR1 is KGHSH, CDR2 LQKENI. V lost 2 bases, J lost 7 bases, and 14 bases lay in between. The CDR3 consists of 15 residues. CDR3 amino acids: CASSPGLQGGEKLFF. The CDR3, as DNA: TGTGCCAGCTCACCAGGCCTACAAGGCGGTGAAAAACTGTTTTTT.